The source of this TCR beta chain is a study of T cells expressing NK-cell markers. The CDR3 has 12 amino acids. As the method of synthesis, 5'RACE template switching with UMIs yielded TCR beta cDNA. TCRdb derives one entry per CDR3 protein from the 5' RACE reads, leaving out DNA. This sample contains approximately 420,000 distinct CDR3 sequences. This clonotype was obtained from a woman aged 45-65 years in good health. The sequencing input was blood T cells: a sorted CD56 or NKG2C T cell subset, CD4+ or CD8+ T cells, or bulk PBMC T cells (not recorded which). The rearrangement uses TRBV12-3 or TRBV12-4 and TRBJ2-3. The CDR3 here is CASSFVGDTQYF.